This T cell receptor beta chain was sequenced in a study of T-cell memory formation after mild COVID-19. Study context: For the most part, TCR clusters were specific to one donor. General study results and limits: The main location of contracting CD4+ clones was CM and EM, and that of contracting CD8+ clones was EMRA. Cross-reactive memory appears to have joined, as suggested by some responding clones showing up in pre-infection memory.

Details on this clonotype: Its antigen is unidentified.

UMIs and sample barcodes were carried by the TCR alpha and TCR beta cDNA libraries that 5'RACE produced using constant-segment primers. TCRdb processed the 5' RACE reads anew with MiXCR; each CDR3 protein has one entry. The sample has about half a million distinct CDR3 sequences, approximately 18% seen once. CDR1 is LGHNA, CDR2 YNFKEQ, per germline. The CDR3 runs 16 residues. Trimming at V came to 4 bases and at J to 0 bases, leaving 6 bases not matched to a gene. The sample was PBMCs or a T cell subset sorted from them (not recorded which). This chain uses TRBV4-2 with TRBJ2-3; 8 nucleotides agree with TRBD2. The receptor comes from an adult woman who had mild COVID-19 (a few samples of this study predate the infection). Cell type and time point are not known. The CDR3 region is CASSLSSGSSTDTQYF. The CDR3 DNA is TGTGCCAGCAGCCTATCTAGCGGGTCTAGCACAGATACGCAGTATTTT.